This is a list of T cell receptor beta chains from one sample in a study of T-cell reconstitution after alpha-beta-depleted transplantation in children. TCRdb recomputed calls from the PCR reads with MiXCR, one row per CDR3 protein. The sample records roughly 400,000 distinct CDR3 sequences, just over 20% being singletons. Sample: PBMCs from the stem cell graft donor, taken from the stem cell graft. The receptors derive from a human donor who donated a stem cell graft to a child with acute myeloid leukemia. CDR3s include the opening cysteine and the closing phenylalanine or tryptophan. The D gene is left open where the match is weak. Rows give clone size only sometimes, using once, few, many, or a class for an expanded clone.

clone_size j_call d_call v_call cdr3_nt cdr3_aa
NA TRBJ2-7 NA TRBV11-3 TGTGCCAGCGCTTCGGGACGGAACTCCTACGAGCAGTACTTC CASASGRNSYEQYF
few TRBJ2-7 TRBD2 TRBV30 TGTGCCTGGAGGCTCCCGGGACTAGACGAGCAGTACTTC CAWRLPGLDEQYF
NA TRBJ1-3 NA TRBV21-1 TGTGCCAGCAGCAAAGGGGACTCTGGAAACACCATATATTTT CASSKGDSGNTIYF
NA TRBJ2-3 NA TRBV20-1 TGCAGTGCCGCGTCTTTGGAGGGGAGCACAGATACGCAGTATTTT CSAASLEGSTDTQYF
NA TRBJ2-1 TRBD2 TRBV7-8 TGTGCCAGCAGCCAACAGACTAGCGGGGGGTTCAATGAGCAGTTCTTC CASSQQTSGGFNEQFF
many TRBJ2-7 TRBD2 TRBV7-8 TGTGCCAGCAACCCTAGCGGGAGGGGGTACGAGCAGTACTTC CASNPSGRGYEQYF
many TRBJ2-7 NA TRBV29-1 TGCAGCGCTATAGACTACCGATCACATCAGTACTTC CSAIDYRSHQYF
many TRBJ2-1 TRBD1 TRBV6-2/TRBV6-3 TGTGCCAGCAGGCGAGACAGGGCGGGTAATGAGCAGTTCTTC CASRRDRAGNEQFF
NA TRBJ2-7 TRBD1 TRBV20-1 TGCAGTGCTTCCCGGGACAGGGAAACCTTCTACGAGCAGTACTTC CSASRDRETFYEQYF
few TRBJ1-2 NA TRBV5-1 TGCGCCAGCAGTGTCAGGTGGAGTGAAGGCTACACCTTC CASSVRWSEGYTF
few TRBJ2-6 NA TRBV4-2 TGTGCCAGCAGCCTGAGCGAAGGGGCTGGGGCCAACGTCCTGACTTTC CASSLSEGAGANVLTF
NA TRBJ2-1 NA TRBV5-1 TGCGCCAGCCAGGTGCATAGCCCGTCAAATGAGCAGTTCTTC CASQVHSPSNEQFF
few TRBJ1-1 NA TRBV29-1 TGCAGCGTTGAGGGATTCAACACTGAAGCTTTCTTT CSVEGFNTEAFF
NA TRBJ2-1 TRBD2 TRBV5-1 TGCGCCAGCAGCTTGGCAGCGGGGGGCAGGCCCAATGAGCAGTTCTTC CASSLAAGGRPNEQFF
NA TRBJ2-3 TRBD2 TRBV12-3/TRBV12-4 TGTGCCAGCAGTTTGTTTGCGGTCCAGCGGGAACGATTGCAGTATTTT CASSLFAVQRERLQYF
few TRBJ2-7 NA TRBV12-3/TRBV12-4 TGTGCCAGCAGTTTAGGGACGGTCAACGAGCAGTACTTC CASSLGTVNEQYF
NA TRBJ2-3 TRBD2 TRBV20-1 TGCAGTGCTTCCGTCGCACTAGCGGGAAACACAGATACGCAGTATTTT CSASVALAGNTDTQYF
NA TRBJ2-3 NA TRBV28 TGTGCCAGCAGTATGTTACCTAGCACAGATACGCAGTATTTT CASSMLPSTDTQYF
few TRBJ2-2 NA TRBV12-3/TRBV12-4 TGTGCCAGCAGTTTTTCGCTGCCCCCGGGGGACACCGGGGAGCTGTTTTTT CASSFSLPPGDTGELFF
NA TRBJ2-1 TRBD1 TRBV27 TGTGCCAGCGTCCGCCGGGCCGGGACAGGGGTTCGTGGTGAGCAGTTCTTC CASVRRAGTGVRGEQFF
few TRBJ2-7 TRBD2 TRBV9 TGTGCCAGCAGCGATGGAGGTAGCGGGTCGCAGTACTTC CASSDGGSGSQYF
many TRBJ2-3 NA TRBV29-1 TGCAGCGTCGAACAAGGTGCAGATACGCAGTATTTT CSVEQGADTQYF
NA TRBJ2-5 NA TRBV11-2 TGTGCCAGCAGCTTAGATCGAAAGACCCAGTACTTC CASSLDRKTQYF
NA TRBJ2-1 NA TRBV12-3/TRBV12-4 TGTGCCAGCAGAGGGAGACCCAGCTCTAGGAATGAGCAGTTCTTC CASRGRPSSRNEQFF
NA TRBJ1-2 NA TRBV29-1 TGCAGCACCTGGGGGGATGGTGGCTACACCTTC CSTWGDGGYTF
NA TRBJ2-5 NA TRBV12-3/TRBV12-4 TGTGCCAGCAGTCACCACAGGTTAGAGACCCAGTACTTC CASSHHRLETQYF
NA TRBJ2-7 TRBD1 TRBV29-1 TGCAGCGTGGGGACAGGGAGAAACTACGAGCAGTACTTC CSVGTGRNYEQYF
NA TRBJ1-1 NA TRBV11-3 TGTGCCAGCAGCTTAAACAGAAAGAACACTGAAGCTTTCTTT CASSLNRKNTEAFF
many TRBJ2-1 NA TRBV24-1 TGTGCCACCAGTATAGGACCCTACAATGAGCAGTTCTTC CATSIGPYNEQFF
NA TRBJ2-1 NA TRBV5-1 TGCGCCAGCAGCTTGGGCCAGAGCTCCTACAATGAGCTGTTCTTC CASSLGQSSYNELFF
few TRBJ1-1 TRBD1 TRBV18 TGTGCCAGCTCAAGTACAGGGGCCAGAAACACTGAAGCTTTCTTT CASSSTGARNTEAFF
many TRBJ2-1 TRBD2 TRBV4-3 TGCGCCAGCAGCCAAGATACTAGCGGGTATTCCTCCTACAATGAGCAGTTCTTC CASSQDTSGYSSYNEQFF
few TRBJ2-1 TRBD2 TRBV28 TGTGCCAGCAGTTCCTGGTTCAACGGGAGGGGCCACAATGAGCAGTTCTTC CASSSWFNGRGHNEQFF
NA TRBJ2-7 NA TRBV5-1 TGCGCCAGCAGCGCCGGGACCGGCAACCACGAGCAGTACTTC CASSAGTGNHEQYF
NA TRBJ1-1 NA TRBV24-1 TGTGCCACCAGTGAGGTAGGGTTGCGGGGACCATGGACTGCTTTCTTT CATSEVGLRGPWTAFF
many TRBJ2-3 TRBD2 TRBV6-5 TGTGCCAGCAGTTATGGAGCGGGAGGCACAGATACGCAGTATTTT CASSYGAGGTDTQYF
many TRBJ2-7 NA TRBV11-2 TGTGCCAGCAGCTTAGACCCAGAACCCTCCTACGAGCAGTACTTC CASSLDPEPSYEQYF
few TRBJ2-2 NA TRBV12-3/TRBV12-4 TGTGCCAGCAGTTTCTCTCGGGGTGATCGCAGGGAGGAGCTGTTTTTT CASSFSRGDRREELFF
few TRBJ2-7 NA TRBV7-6 TGTGCCAGCAGCTTAGGGTTTGGGGTCGAGCAGTACTTC CASSLGFGVEQYF
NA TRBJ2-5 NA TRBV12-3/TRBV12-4 TGTGCCAGCAGTTTAAGGAGGGGGCAAGGAGAGACCCAGTACTTC CASSLRRGQGETQYF
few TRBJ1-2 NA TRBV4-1 TGCGCCAGCAGCCAGAGGTCACGGTATGGCTACACCTTC CASSQRSRYGYTF
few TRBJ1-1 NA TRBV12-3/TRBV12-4 TGTGCCAGCAGTTTAGGTGTCCCCAGGGATGAAGCTTTCTTT CASSLGVPRDEAFF
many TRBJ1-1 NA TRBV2 TGTGCCAGCAGTGATAAAGAGGACGGGTTCGTAGCTTTCTTT CASSDKEDGFVAFF
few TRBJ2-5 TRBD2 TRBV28 TGTGCCAGCAGTTTCGCCGGGGAGGGGGAGACCCAGTACTTC CASSFAGEGETQYF
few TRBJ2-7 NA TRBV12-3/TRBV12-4 TGTGCCAGCAGTTTAGGGGTAGCCTCCTACGAGCAGTACTTC CASSLGVASYEQYF
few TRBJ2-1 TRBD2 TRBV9 TGTGCCAGCTGCCTGGGCAGTAGCGGGGTGAATGAGCAGTTCTTC CASCLGSSGVNEQFF
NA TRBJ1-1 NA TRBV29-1 TGCAGCGTTGACTTCCGACTTAAGAACACTGAAGCTTTCTTT CSVDFRLKNTEAFF
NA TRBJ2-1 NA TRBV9 TGTGCCAGCAGCGTACCCCGACAGGCGGACAATGAGCAGTTCTTC CASSVPRQADNEQFF
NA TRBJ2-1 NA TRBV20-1 TGCAGTGCTAGAGAACCGGCCGGGGACTACAATGAGCAGTTCTTC CSAREPAGDYNEQFF